This T cell receptor beta chain was documented in a study of shared T cell receptors in the human thymus. Germline trimming cut 7 bases from V and 2 bases from J; bases unmatched to any gene: 3. CDR3 size: 13 residues. From germline, CDR1 is SNHLY and CDR2 FYNNEI. Sequencing used immunoSEQ multiplex PCR; TCRdb keeps in-frame clones, though not all of them. The sample lists hundreds of thousands of clones; approximately 88% were seen once. These same records also appear under a second study, on human thymus T cells. In that study: Thymic samples were excised during corrective heart operations. Thymic repertoires of unrelated individuals were reported in related research to overlap highly.

Sequenced sample: thymocytes. The receptor's source is a boy in the first two years of life with a congenital heart defect. The V and J genes are TRBV2 and TRBJ1-1; 8 bases agree with TRBD1. The CDR3 protein is CASTGQGNTEAFF. The DNA of the CDR3 is TGTGCCAGCACCGGACAGGGAAACACTGAAGCTTTCTTT.